These 12 T cell receptor beta chains share one sample of origin, sequenced in a study of CD8 T cells in ankylosing spondylitis. In TCRdb, the 5' RACE reads were re-called with MiXCR into one record per CDR3 protein. Altogether 250,000 to 300,000 distinct CDR3 sequences are present, about 20% being singletons, with the ten largest covering under 8.5%. The specimen sequenced was blood, either unsorted or a sorted T cell fraction (not recorded which). These receptors all come from a male donor with ankylosing spondylitis or in good health (not recorded which).

The rearrangement joins TRBV5-4 to TRBJ1-1; 9 positions agree with TRBD1. The CDR3 loop spans 13 amino acids. Germline V gene lookup returns CDR1 SGHNT and CDR2 YYREEE (reference sequence). V trimming: 4 bases; J trimming: 6 bases; junction bases outside the gene matches: 4. The CDR3 is CASSRQGVPEAFF. The CDR3 DNA follows: TGTGCCAGCAGCCGACAGGGGGTCCCTGAAGCTTTCTTT.

The table lists this clonotype with a few counts. The rearrangement links TRBV18 to TRBJ2-5; the match to TRBD1 covers 8 bases. This CDR3 region has 15 residues. After removal of 2 bases from V and 2 bases from J, the junction contained 4 bases not matched to a gene. The germline V gene encodes CDR1 KGHSH and CDR2 LQKENI. CDR3 DNA sequence: TGTGCCAGCTCACCAACCCGGGACAGGCAAGAGACCCAGTACTTC. As protein: CASSPTRDRQETQYF.

This sequence joins TRBV7-9 and TRBJ1-5; TRBD1 matches 11 bases. This CDR3 is 14 amino acids long. Trimming cost V 4 bases and J 7 bases; bases outside gene matches: 3. Germline CDR1 reads SEHNR; CDR2 reads FQNEAQ (reference sequence). CDR3 in amino acids: CASSSGQGEQPQHF. The CDR3 DNA reads as TGTGCCAGCAGCTCGGGACAGGGGGAACAGCCCCAGCATTTT.

This chain connects TRBV12-3 or TRBV12-4 to TRBJ1-5, with D uncertain. This CDR3 contains 13 residues. Trimming removed 3 bases at V and 5 bases at J, with 8 bases between. The CDR3 nucleotides are TGTGCCAGCAGTTTTTCGGGAGATCAGCCCCAGCATTTT. This encodes CASSFSGDQPQHF.

The chain couples TRBV5-1 to TRBJ2-1; 10 nucleotides line up with TRBD1. Germline V gives CDR1 SGHRS, CDR2 YFSETQ. V was pared by 6 bases and J by 7 bases, with 10 bases of the junction left unmatched. CDR3 size: 15 residues. The CDR3 DNA reads TGCGCCAGCAACCTGGGGACAGGGGAACGAAATGAGCAGTTCTTC. Protein product: CASNLGTGERNEQFF.

J is TRBJ2-7 and V is TRBV10-3, with TRBD2 matching 8 bases. The germline gives CDR1 ENHRY, CDR2 SYGVKD. The CDR3 totals 14 residues. V was pared by 10 bases and J by 2 bases, with 10 bases of the junction left unmatched. The CDR3 here is CATSILAEAYEQYV. CDR3 nucleotide sequence: TGTGCCACCTCTATACTAGCGGAGGCCTACGAGCAGTACGTC.

The CDR3 DNA reads as TGTGCCAGCAGTTTATTCGGACAGGGGGCACGGGATGAAAAACTGTTTTTT. Protein sequence: CASSLFGQGARDEKLFF. The rearrangement uses TRBV28 and TRBJ1-4, with 11 bases fitting TRBD1. V was clipped by 1 base and J by 6 bases; unmatched bases: 7. The CDR3 spans 17 residues. The germline V gene encodes CDR1 MDHEN and CDR2 SYDVKM. Based on the CDR3 plus reference TRBV28 and TRBJ1-4, the full variable domain is DVKVTQSSRYLVKRTGEKVFLECVQDMDHENMFWYRQDPGLGLRLIYFSYDVKMKEKGDIPEGYSVSREKKERFSLILESASTNQTSMYLCASSLFGQGARDEKLFFGSGTQLSVL.

This clonotype was seen a few times. The J gene is TRBJ2-7, the V gene TRBV20-1; D is perhaps TRBD1 (6 bases). This CDR3 spans 11 amino acids. From germline, CDR1 is DFQATT and CDR2 SNEGSKA (reference sequence). V lost 4 bases and J 6 bases, leaving 10 bases between the germline ends. CDR3 bases: TGCAGTGCTACAGGGGTGAGCGAGCAGTACGTC. Its protein is CSATGVSEQYV.

V is TRBV7-3 and J is TRBJ2-3; perhaps TRBD2 as D (5 bases). The length of the CDR3 is 14 residues. V was clipped by 4 bases and J by 2 bases, with 10 bases between them. Germline CDR1 reads SGHTA; CDR2 reads FQGTGA. The CDR3 is CASSSGLDTDTQYF. The CDR3 DNA sequence: TGTGCCAGCAGCTCCGGACTGGACACAGATACGCAGTATTTT.

The rearrangement uses TRBV5-6 and TRBJ1-1, with no clear D. CDR3 length equals 11 residues. Germline V gives CDR1 SGHDT, CDR2 YYEEEE. Trimming pared 5 bases from V and 5 bases from J, leaving 7 bases between. CDR3 sequence reads: CASRSQTEAFF. The CDR3 bases are TGTGCCAGCAGGAGTCAGACTGAAGCTTTCTTT.

This clonotype was seen at least ten times. The chain uses TRBV28 and TRBJ2-5; no clear D. The CDR3 is 14 amino acids. From germline, CDR1 is MDHEN and CDR2 SYDVKM. V lost 5 bases and J lost 3, with 13 bases in between. The CDR3 sequence: CASSTLTGKETQYF. The CDR3 coding sequence is TGTGCCAGCAGTACTTTGACTGGCAAAGAGACCCAGTACTTC.

The J gene is TRBJ2-5, the V gene TRBV29-1; D may be TRBD1 (6 bases). Deletions cut 3 bases from V and 4 bases from J, with 9 bases between. The CDR3 consists of 12 residues. The germline V gene has CDR1 SQVTM and CDR2 ANQGSEA. The CDR3: CSVDRGIETQYF. In nucleotides, the CDR3 is TGCAGCGTTGACAGGGGAATAGAGACCCAGTACTTC.